Below, one TCR beta chain is given with its context. Its target antigen remains unknown. Base qualities are not at hand, and no much larger clone is one base apart. This record comes from a study of OX40 agonist ivuxolimab in advanced cancers. A note on the overall study: Ivuxolimab, which targeted the costimulatory receptor OX40 (CD134), was an agonistic, fully human IgG2 monoclonal antibody. Intravenous ivuxolimab was administered to patients every 2 weeks at six dose levels: 0.01, 0.1, 0.3, 1.5, 3 and 10 mg/kg. Among the 52 dose-escalation patients, around 19 had hepatocellular carcinoma, 15 melanoma, 9 renal cell carcinoma and 9 head and neck cancer. The dose-escalation cohort was almost 85% male with a mean age of roughly 62 years, ranging from roughly 23 to 90. Patients were allowed to have had prior anti-PD-1, anti-PD-L1 or anti-CTLA-4 therapy, and 40% of the dose-escalation patients had been treated with checkpoint inhibitors. Partial responses occurred in three dose-escalation patients: two with cutaneous melanoma and one with hepatocellular carcinoma. The purpose of peripheral TCRbeta sequencing was to test whether ivuxolimab changed TCR sequence diversity and led to clonal T-cell expansion. The monotherapy dose-escalation portion (N ≈ 55 patients) of the phase I ivuxolimab trial is reported in the paper.

Between the V and J ends, shortened by 2 bases and 4 bases respectively, the junction contains 21 bases. CDR1 and CDR2, per the germline V gene, are MDHEN and SYDVKM. The CDR3, from cysteine to phenylalanine, totals 18 residues. The only DNA kept is the CDR3, 54 bases in frame from the first base. To sequence the TCRbeta CDR3 region, genomic DNA was isolated from the sorted cells. TCRbeta CDR3 regions were sequenced using the immunoSEQ Assay. TCRdb provides this immuneACCESS table in a form limited to in-frame rearrangements. Some clones are lacking; in checked studies, under half of them reflect an unresolved V gene, and why the rest are absent is not known. Here the sample has 70,000 to 85,000 clones; approximately 81% occur a single time. Less than 2.5% of the sample belongs to the ten largest clones. On the study overall, not on this receptor specifically: Low levels of normalized T-cell clonal expansion were also shown by some nonresponding patients. At doses from 0.1 to 3.0 mg/kg, clonal expansion was seen in both CD4+ and CD8+ blood T cells between baseline and week 6. In the 0.1-3.0 mg/kg groups, partial responders had among the lowest normalized peripheral clonal expansion, particularly in CD8+ T cells. After ivuxolimab, more expanded clones were found on average in CD8+ T cells than in CD4+ T cells. The antigen specificity of the peripheral T cells that underwent clonal expansion was not determined.

The trial excluded patients who had a history of autoimmune disease or who were on systemic immunosuppression. Peripheral blood for TCR sequencing was collected from all dose cohorts at baseline, on cycle 4 day 1, and on cycle 7 day 1. The samples were taken from a phase I, first-in-human, multicenter, open-label dose-escalation trial of ivuxolimab. Adults with locally advanced or metastatic head and neck squamous cell, hepatocellular, melanoma or renal cell carcinoma were enrolled in the trial. Before TCR sequencing, CD4+ T cells and CD8+ T cells were sorted from peripheral blood as separate populations.

The clonotype originates from an adult with an advanced solid tumor such as melanoma, head and neck, liver or kidney cancer. Sequences were derived from CD4+ or CD8+ T cells sorted from blood, sampled in a trial of the OX40 agonist ivuxolimab. The rearranged segments are TRBV28 and TRBJ1-5; no D segment can be confidently identified. The DNA reads as follows: TGTGCCAGCAGTTTAGCCCGAGGGATGAGGACCCCAAATCAGCCCCAGCATTTT. This sequence encodes CASSLARGMRTPNQPQHF.